The 27 T cell receptor beta chains below were found in one sample sequenced in a study of T cell responses to AZD1222 COVID-19 vaccine. TCRdb's copy holds only in-frame clones and misses some; the assay was immunoSEQ multiplex PCR. The sample has 100,000 or so clones, 92% seen once; the top ten hold around 2.9%. Specimen: peripheral blood, collected 28 days after the second AZD1222 dose. These receptors originate from an adult who received the AZD1222 COVID-19 vaccine.

The chain is built from TRBV11-2 and TRBJ2-1; TRBD2 matches 11 bases. The CDR3 is 15 residues long. From germline, CDR1 is SGHAT and CDR2 FQNNGV. The J segment lost 5 bases and the V segment lost 5 bases, leaving 5 bases of the junction unmatched. The CDR3 loop is CASSASGGPNNEQFF. The CDR3 nucleotides are TGTGCCAGCAGCGCTAGCGGGGGGCCAAACAATGAGCAGTTCTTC.

Written as DNA, the CDR3 is TGTGCCAGCCGGAGGGAAGGGTACCAAGAGACCCAGTACTTC. Protein product: CASRREGYQETQYF. This chain uses TRBV6-5 with TRBJ2-5, with D possibly being TRBD2 (6 bases). CDR1 is MNHEY and CDR2 is SVGAGI in the germline V gene. This CDR3 spans 14 amino acids. V lost 8 bases to trimming and J lost 0 bases, with 13 bases between them.

V and J are TRBV10-1 and TRBJ1-5; D remains unclear. Germline CDR1 is WNHNN and CDR2 is SYGVQD (reference sequence). This CDR3 is built from 15 residues. Trimming took 3 bases from V and 4 from J, leaving 13 bases between them. The CDR3 protein is CASSESGTPNQPQHF. DNA of the CDR3: TGCGCCAGCAGTGAAAGCGGAACACCTAATCAGCCCCAGCATTTT.

The chain carries TRBV3-1 (or the pseudogene TRBV3-2) and TRBJ2-5, with 7 bases fitting TRBD1. This CDR3 has 14 residues. Germline V gives CDR1 LGHDT, CDR2 YNNKEL (reference sequence). With 5 bases clipped from V and 0 bases from J, the junction kept 3 bases outside the gene matches. The CDR3 DNA follows: TGTGCCAGCAGCATACAGGGGAACCAAGAGACCCAGTACTTC. It translates to CASSIQGNQETQYF.

This chain connects TRBV2 to TRBJ1-1; 7 bases are shared with TRBD1. The CDR3 extends over 15 amino acids. V lost 7 bases and J lost 2; bases outside the gene matches: 10. CDR1 is SNHLY and CDR2 is FYNNEI in the germline V gene. CDR3 region: CASMGQGVRNTEAFF. The CDR3, as DNA: TGTGCCAGCATGGGGCAGGGGGTTAGAAACACTGAAGCTTTCTTT.

The V gene is TRBV11-2, the J gene TRBJ2-4; TRBD2 might be the D (7 bases). This CDR3 comprises 16 residues. With 5 bases removed from V and 7 bases from J, the gap between germline ends came to 21 bases. Germline-derived CDR1 and CDR2 are SGHAT and FQNNGV. The CDR3 spells CASSPPYGGGANIQYF. The CDR3 nucleotides read TGTGCCAGCAGCCCCCCCTACGGAGGGGGGGCCAACATTCAGTACTTC.

This chain connects TRBV11-2 to TRBJ1-6; D not resolved. Per the germline V gene, CDR1 is SGHAT and CDR2 is FQNNGV. Trimming cost V 1 base and J 5 bases, with 9 bases left between them. CDR3 length equals 15 residues. The CDR3 DNA reads TGTGCCAGCAGCTTAGGGGCCAGGCATAATTCACCCCTCCACTTT. Protein product: CASSLGARHNSPLHF.

This clone has a single count. The J gene is TRBJ1-2, the V gene TRBV30; weak D call: TRBD1 (6 bases). Per germline, CDR1 GTSNPN and CDR2 SVGIG (reference sequence). This CDR3 region has 15 residues. Trimming removed 8 bases from V and 4 bases from J, with 23 bases in between. CDR3 nucleotides: TGTGCCCAGGGGAAAAAGGGGATCGAGGCCTATGGCTACACCTTC. This codes for CAQGKKGIEAYGYTF.

The V gene is TRBV2, the J gene TRBJ2-1; TRBD2 matches 8 bases. Trimming took 6 bases from V and 2 from J; bases not matched to a gene: 3. From germline, CDR1 is SNHLY and CDR2 FYNNEI. CDR3 size: 14 residues. CDR3 sequence reads: CASRSGGAYNEQFF. The DNA for the CDR3 is TGTGCCAGCAGGAGCGGGGGAGCCTACAATGAGCAGTTCTTC.

This chain uses TRBV4-3 with TRBJ1-2; perhaps TRBD1 as D (6 bases). Germline CDR1 is LGHNA and CDR2 is YSLEER. This CDR3 has 16 amino acids. Trimming removed 0 bases at V and 2 bases at J, with 13 bases between. The CDR3 sequence is CASSQDLQRGNYGYTF. The CDR3 DNA follows: TGCGCCAGCAGCCAAGATCTTCAAAGGGGGAACTATGGCTACACCTTC.

This rearrangement joins TRBV2 to TRBJ1-2; the match to TRBD1 covers 8 bases. The CDR3 loop spans 13 amino acids. The junction had 9 bases not matched to a gene; V was cut back by 7 bases and J by 8 bases. Germline values: CDR1 SNHLY, CDR2 FYNNEI. CDR3 nucleotides: TGTGCCAGCACAGGGGGCAGGGGTCGGGGCTACACCTTC. Protein sequence: CASTGGRGRGYTF.

The rearrangement links TRBV6-4 to TRBJ2-2; weak D call: TRBD2 (5 bases). This CDR3 is built from 15 residues. Trimming took 5 bases from V and 0 from J, leaving 10 bases between them. CDR1 is MRHNA and CDR2 is SNTAGT in the germline V gene. The CDR3 sequence is CASSRDYPNTGELFF. In nucleotides, the CDR3 is TGTGCCAGCAGTCGCGACTACCCGAACACCGGGGAGCTGTTTTTT.

This clone was seen just once. The chain joins TRBV5-5 to TRBJ1-6, with 8 bases lining up with TRBD1. V gave up 4 bases and J gave up 0 bases; unmatched junction bases: 3. The germline gives CDR1 SGHKS, CDR2 YYEKEE (reference sequence). CDR3 length equals 16 residues. Written as DNA, the CDR3 is TGTGCCAGCAGCCCGGGACAGGTCTCCTATAATTCACCCCTCCACTTT. Translation: CASSPGQVSYNSPLHF.

V gene TRBV30 combines with J gene TRBJ1-3; D remains unclear. The ends were cut back, 5 bases at V and 2 bases at J, with 16 bases in the middle. Looked up from germline, CDR1 is GTSNPN and CDR2 is SVGIG (reference sequence). CDR3 length equals 15 residues. CDR3 DNA sequence: TGTGCCTGGGGACGAGGTTCGGTACCTGGAAACACCATATATTTT. Translating it yields CAWGRGSVPGNTIYF.

The genes are TRBV3-1 (or the pseudogene TRBV3-2) and TRBJ2-1; 12 bases are a match to TRBD2. Unmatched junction bases numbered 8, after V lost 4 bases and J lost 7 bases. The CDR3 totals 16 residues. Germline values: CDR1 LGHDT, CDR2 YNNKEL (reference sequence). In nucleotides, the CDR3 is TGTGCCAGCAGCCTAGAGCTAGCGGGGGGGATTAATGAGCAGTTCTTC. Protein sequence: CASSLELAGGINEQFF.

This clone was found once. The gene calls are TRBV5-6 and TRBJ1-6; TRBD1 matches 8 bases. V lost 2 bases, J lost 9 bases, and 7 bases stayed unmatched. The CDR3 totals 15 residues. Germline values: CDR1 SGHDT, CDR2 YYEEEE. The CDR3 DNA sequence: TGTGCCAGCAGCTTTTGGGGGACAGGCCGTTCACCCCTCCACTTT. Protein: CASSFWGTGRSPLHF.

The chain joins TRBV11-2 to TRBJ1-6, with D possibly TRBD1 on 6 matching bases. The CDR3 spans 16 residues. With 4 bases removed from V and 5 bases from J, the gap between germline ends came to 15 bases. Germline V gene data show CDR1 as SGHAT and CDR2 as FQNNGV. The CDR3 region is CASSSLGAGDNSPLHF. CDR3 DNA: TGTGCCAGCAGCTCTCTGGGGGCAGGGGATAATTCACCCCTCCACTTT.

CDR3 coding DNA: TGTGCCAGCTCACCAGAGTTAGGGAGCACAGATACGCAGTATTTT. Translated: CASSPELGSTDTQYF. The V call is TRBV18, the J call TRBJ2-3, with D unclear. This CDR3 has 15 amino acids. Germline CDR1 KGHSH, CDR2 LQKENI. The V and J ends lost 2 bases and 0 bases respectively, with 9 bases between them. Complete variable domain (other parts from reference TRBV18 and TRBJ2-3): NAGVMQNPRHLVRRRGQEARLRCSPMKGHSHVYWYRQLPEEGLKFMVYLQKENIIDESGMPKERFSAEFPKEGPSILRIQQVVRGDSAAYFCASSPELGSTDTQYFGPGTRLTVL.

V and J are TRBV5-1 and TRBJ2-5, with D possibly TRBD2 on 6 matching bases. The germline gives CDR1 SGHRS, CDR2 YFSETQ. The length of the CDR3 is 14 residues. V lost 0 bases to trimming and J lost 4 bases, with 10 bases between them. CDR3 coding DNA: TGCGCCAGCAGCTTGGTGGTGGGGGGAGAGACCCAGTACTTC. It codes for CASSLVVGGETQYF.

This clone has just a few counts. V usage is TRBV18 and J usage is TRBJ1-6, with D possibly being TRBD1 (5 bases). The CDR3 extends over 15 amino acids. The germline gives CDR1 KGHSH, CDR2 LQKENI. The germline V and J ends were trimmed by 2 bases and 5 bases, with 10 bases remaining between them. The CDR3 region is CASSPDTGNNSPLHF. The DNA of the CDR3 is TGTGCCAGCTCACCAGATACAGGAAATAATTCACCCCTCCACTTT.

This clone appeared a few times. The V gene is TRBV5-1, the J gene TRBJ2-5; the match to TRBD1 covers 7 bases. V lost 2 bases to trimming and J lost 3 bases; unmatched junction nucleotides: 7. CDR3 size: 15 residues. Germline V gene sequence: CDR1 SGHRS, CDR2 YFSETQ. The CDR3 sequence: CASSLGRDREETQYF. The CDR3 nucleotides read TGCGCCAGCAGCTTAGGCAGGGACAGAGAAGAGACCCAGTACTTC.

The chain has TRBV18 and TRBJ2-1, with 11 positions matching TRBD2. The V gene end was trimmed by 2 bases and the J gene end by 7 bases; junction bases not matched to a gene: 10. This CDR3 contains 17 residues. Germline lookup yields CDR1 KGHSH and CDR2 LQKENI. The CDR3 sequence is CASSPSDSGGAGNEQFF. Here the CDR3 DNA reads TGTGCCAGCTCACCATCGGATAGCGGGGGGGCCGGGAATGAGCAGTTCTTC.

The chain combines TRBV11-1 with TRBJ2-5, with TRBD1 matching over 9 bases. CDR1 is SGHAT and CDR2 is FQDESV in the germline V gene (reference sequence). The length of the CDR3 is 14 residues. Trimming removed 5 bases from V and 3 bases from J; junction bases left unmatched: 4. The CDR3 sequence is CASSPGQGKETQYF. In DNA form, the CDR3 reads TGTGCCAGCAGCCCCGGACAGGGGAAAGAGACCCAGTACTTC.

As concerns this clone: The identical CDR3 is also encoded by other nucleotide sequences in the sample. The V call is TRBV2, the J call TRBJ1-4; D is uncertain. V was trimmed by 4 bases and J by 5 bases, leaving 11 bases between them. The CDR3 is 14 residues long. The germline CDR1 and CDR2 sequences are SNHLY and FYNNEI. For the CDR3, the DNA is TGTGCCAGCAGTGTCGGAAGGTTAAATGAAAAACTGTTTTTT. The encoded protein is CASSVGRLNEKLFF.

The rearrangement joins TRBV3-1 (or the pseudogene TRBV3-2) to TRBJ2-1; D is tentatively TRBD1 or TRBD2 (5 bases each). V dropped 0 bases and J dropped 6 bases, with 15 bases sitting between them. The CDR3 is 16 residues long. The germline gives CDR1 LGHDT, CDR2 YNNKEL (reference sequence). In nucleotides, the CDR3 is TGTGCCAGCAGCCAAGACGTCGGGGCAGGCCCCAATGAGCAGTTCTTC. Protein: CASSQDVGAGPNEQFF.

The CDR3 sequence: CATVQGPGKTGELFF. The DNA for the CDR3 is TGTGCCACCGTCCAGGGCCCCGGGAAGACCGGGGAGCTGTTTTTT. V usage is TRBV15 and J usage is TRBJ2-2; either TRBD1 or TRBD2 may fit D (5 bases each). Germline loops: CDR1 LNHNV, CDR2 YYDKDF (reference sequence). Between the trimmed V and J ends, which lost 8 bases and 5 bases, there was a span of 18 bases. The CDR3 consists of 15 residues.

V is TRBV29-1 and J is TRBJ1-4; D remains ambiguous. The CDR3 contains 11 residues. Germline V gene sequence: CDR1 SQVTM, CDR2 ANQGSEA. Trimming took 6 bases from V and 6 from J, leaving 8 bases between them. The CDR3 protein is CSVEVDEKLFF. The CDR3, as DNA: TGCAGCGTCGAGGTTGATGAAAAACTGTTTTTT.